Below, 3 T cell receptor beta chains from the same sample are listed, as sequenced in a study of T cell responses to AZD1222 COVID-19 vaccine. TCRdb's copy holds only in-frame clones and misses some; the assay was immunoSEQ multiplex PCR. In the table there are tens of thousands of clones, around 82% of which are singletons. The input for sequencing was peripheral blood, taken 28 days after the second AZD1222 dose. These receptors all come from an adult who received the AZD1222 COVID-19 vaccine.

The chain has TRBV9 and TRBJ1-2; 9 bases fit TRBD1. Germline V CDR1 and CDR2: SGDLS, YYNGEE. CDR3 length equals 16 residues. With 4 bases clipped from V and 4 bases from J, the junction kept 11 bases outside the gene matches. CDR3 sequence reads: CASSPHDTTGGYGYTF. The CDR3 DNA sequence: TGTGCCAGCAGCCCACATGACACGACAGGGGGCTATGGCTACACCTTC.

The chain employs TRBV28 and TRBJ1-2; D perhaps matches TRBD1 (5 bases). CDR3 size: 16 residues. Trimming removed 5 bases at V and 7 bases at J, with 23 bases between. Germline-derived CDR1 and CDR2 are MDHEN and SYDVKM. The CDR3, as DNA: TGTGCCAGCAGTCCCTCTAGGTTTGACTTAAGGGGTGGCTACACCTTC. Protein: CASSPSRFDLRGGYTF.

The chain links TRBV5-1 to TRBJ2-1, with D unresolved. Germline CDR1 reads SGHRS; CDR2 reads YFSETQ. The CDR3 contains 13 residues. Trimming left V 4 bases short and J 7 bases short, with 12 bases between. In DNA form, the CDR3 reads TGCGCCAGCAGCCCGACGGTACGGAATGAGCAGTTCTTC. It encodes CASSPTVRNEQFF.